This TCR beta chain was recovered during a study of blood T cell repertoires in COVID-19. The wider study: Researchers got acute and convalescent COVID-19 samples from the United States, Italy and Spain.

In the authors' workflow: Nucleated cell number was recorded as an estimate derived from reference gene primer amplification. Sequencing was performed with immunoSEQ multiplex PCR; in TCRdb, only in-frame clones are kept and a portion is missing. Clonal size and the V and J genes are those of that table, whereas D and trimming came from the DNA. The table has around 92,000 clones, about 82% seen once. The CDR3 contains 15 residues. V dropped 2 bases and J dropped 3; count of bases not matched to a gene: 7. Germline CDR1 and CDR2: GTSNPN and SVGIG (reference sequence). V usage is TRBV30 and J usage is TRBJ2-3; 8 bases map to TRBD1. The sequencing sample was made of peripheral blood. The origin of this receptor is a woman between 55 and 75 years old in a cohort sampled during active or convalescent COVID-19. The CDR3 reads CAWSKGQGGTDTQYF. Here the CDR3 DNA reads TGTGCCTGGAGTAAAGGACAGGGTGGAACAGATACGCAGTATTTT.